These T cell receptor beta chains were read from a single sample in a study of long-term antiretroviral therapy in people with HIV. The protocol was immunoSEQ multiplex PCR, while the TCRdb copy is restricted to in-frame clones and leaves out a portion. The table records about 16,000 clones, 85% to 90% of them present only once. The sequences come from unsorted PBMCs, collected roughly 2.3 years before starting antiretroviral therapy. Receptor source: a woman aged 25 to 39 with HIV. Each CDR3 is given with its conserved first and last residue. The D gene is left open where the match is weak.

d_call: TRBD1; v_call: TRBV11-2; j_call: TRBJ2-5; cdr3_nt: TGTGCCAGCAGCTTAACCGGACAGGGGATCCAAGAGACCCAGTACTTC; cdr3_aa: CASSLTGQGIQETQYF
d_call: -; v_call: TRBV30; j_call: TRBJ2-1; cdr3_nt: TGTGCCTGGAGCGCGGGACAACCTCGGGTTGAGCAGTTCTTC; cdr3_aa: CAWSAGQPRVEQFF
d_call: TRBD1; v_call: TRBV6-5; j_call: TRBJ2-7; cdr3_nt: TGTGCCAGCAGTTACTCATCCGGGACAGGGGACTACGAGCAGTACTTC; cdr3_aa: CASSYSSGTGDYEQYF
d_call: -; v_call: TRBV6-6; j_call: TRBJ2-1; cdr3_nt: TGTGCCAGCAGTTACGGCTGGAGCTCCTACAATGAGCAGTTCTTC; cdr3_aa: CASSYGWSSYNEQFF
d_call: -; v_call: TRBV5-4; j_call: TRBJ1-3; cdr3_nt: TGTGCCAGCAGCTTGGAGCTCTCTGGAAACACCATATATTTT; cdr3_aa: CASSLELSGNTIYF
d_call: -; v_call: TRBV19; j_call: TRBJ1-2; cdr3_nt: TGTGCCAGTAGTACTCCCGGGACTAGTAACTATGGCTACACCTTC; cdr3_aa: CASSTPGTSNYGYTF
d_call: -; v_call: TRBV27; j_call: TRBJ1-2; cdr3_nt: TGTGCCAGCAGTCGACAGGAAAACTATGGCTACACCTTC; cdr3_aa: CASSRQENYGYTF
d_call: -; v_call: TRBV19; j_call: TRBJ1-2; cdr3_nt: TGTGCCAGTAGTATAGTGGACAGTCCAGCGGTGGGCTACACCTTC; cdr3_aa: CASSIVDSPAVGYTF
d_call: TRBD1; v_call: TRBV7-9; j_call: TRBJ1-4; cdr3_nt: TGTGCCAGCAGCTGGACAGGGGTTAATAATGAAAAACTGTTTTTT; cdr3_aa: CASSWTGVNNEKLFF
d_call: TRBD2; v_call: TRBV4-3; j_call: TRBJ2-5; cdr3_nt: TGCGCCAGCAGCCAGATTGGGAGGGGTGAACAAGAGACCCAGTACTTC; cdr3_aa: CASSQIGRGEQETQYF
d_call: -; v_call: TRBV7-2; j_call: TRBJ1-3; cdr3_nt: TGTGCCAGCAGCTTAGGGTCGGATAGCTCGGGAAACACCATATATTTT; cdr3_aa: CASSLGSDSSGNTIYF
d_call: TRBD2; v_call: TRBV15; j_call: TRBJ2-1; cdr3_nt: TGTGCCACCAGGATAGGTCAGCGGGGGGGGGCCTACAATGAGCAGTTCTTC; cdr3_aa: CATRIGQRGGAYNEQFF
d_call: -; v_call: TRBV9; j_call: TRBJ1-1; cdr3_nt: TGTGCCAGCAGCCGCGGAGAGGAGGGGGCTGAAGCTTTCTTT; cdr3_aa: CASSRGEEGAEAFF
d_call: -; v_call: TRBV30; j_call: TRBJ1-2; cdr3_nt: TGTGCCTGGACAGGGAGCGGCTATGGCTACACCTTC; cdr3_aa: CAWTGSGYGYTF
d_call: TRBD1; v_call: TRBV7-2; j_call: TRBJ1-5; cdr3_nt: TGTGCCAGCAGCTTAGGACAGGGGTACAATCAGCCCCAGCATTTT; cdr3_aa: CASSLGQGYNQPQHF
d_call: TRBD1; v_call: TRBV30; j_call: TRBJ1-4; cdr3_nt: TGTGCCCGAGACTCCGGGACAGGAACAACTAATGAAAAACTGTTTTTT; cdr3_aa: CARDSGTGTTNEKLFF
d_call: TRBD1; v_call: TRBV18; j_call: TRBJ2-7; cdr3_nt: TGTGCCAGCTCACCGGGACAGAGCTACGAGCAGTACTTC; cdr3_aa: CASSPGQSYEQYF